A single sample gave rise to the 6 T cell receptor beta chains below, sequenced in a study of response to subunit inactivated influenza vaccine. TCRdb called the RT-PCR reads again in MiXCR, with one record for every CDR3 protein. The table includes approximately 680,000 distinct CDR3 sequences, around 16% detected once. The material was PBMCs from blood, obtained 11 to 12 days after vaccination. These receptors all come from a man aged 45-60 years who received an inactivated influenza vaccine.

This clonotype was counted only a few times. The chain employs TRBV28 and TRBJ2-7; perhaps TRBD1 as D (5 bases). This CDR3 is 14 amino acids long. V lost 5 bases to trimming and J lost 0 bases, with 11 bases between them. The germline V gene has CDR1 MDHEN and CDR2 SYDVKM. Written as DNA, the CDR3 is TGTGCCAGCAGTGGAACAGGCTACTCCTACGAGCAGTACTTC. It specifies CASSGTGYSYEQYF.

The V and J genes are TRBV20-1 and TRBJ1-1; perhaps TRBD1 as D (6 bases). The CDR3 consists of 16 residues. V lost 3 bases to trimming and J lost 0 bases, with 17 bases between them. Per germline, CDR1 DFQATT and CDR2 SNEGSKA (reference sequence). Here the CDR3 reads CSARVKRAGVNTEAFF. DNA for the CDR3: TGCAGTGCTAGGGTAAAAAGGGCAGGGGTGAACACTGAAGCTTTCTTT.

V gene TRBV7-2 combines with J gene TRBJ2-1; the match to TRBD2 covers 11 bases. The CDR3 loop spans 15 amino acids. J was trimmed by 9 bases and V by 4 bases; bases with no gene match: 8. Per the germline V gene, CDR1 is SGHTA and CDR2 is FQGNSA. The CDR3: CASSSTIAGGPEQFF. The CDR3 nucleotides are TGTGCCAGCAGCTCGACTATAGCGGGAGGGCCTGAGCAGTTCTTC. The full variable domain, with the rest looked up from reference TRBV7-2 and TRBJ2-1, is GAGVSQSPSNKVTEKGKDVELRCDPISGHTALYWYRQSLGQGLEFLIYFQGNSAPDKSGLPSDRFSAERTGGSVSTLTIQRTQQEDSAVYLCASSSTIAGGPEQFFGPGTRLTVL.

V gene TRBV13 combines with J gene TRBJ2-5; D not certain. This CDR3 is built from 13 residues. Germline CDR1 is PRHDT and CDR2 is FYEKMQ (reference sequence). V lost 5 bases to trimming and J lost 2 bases, with 9 bases between them. Written as DNA, the CDR3 is TGTGCCAGCAGCGCACAGCAGCAAGAGACCCAGTACTTC. Its protein is CASSAQQQETQYF.

The rearrangement links TRBV25-1 to TRBJ2-6; TRBD1 aligns across 7 bases. After removal of 9 bases from V and 1 base from J, the junction contained 3 bases not matched to a gene. Looked up from germline, CDR1 is MGHDK and CDR2 is SYGVNS. The CDR3 loop spans 14 amino acids. In nucleotides, the CDR3 is TGTGCCAGTAAACAGGGGTCTGGGGCCAACGTCCTGACTTTC. Its translation: CASKQGSGANVLTF.

This clonotype was counted between two and nine times. The chain has TRBV5-5 and TRBJ2-3, with a weak D call TRBD1 (5 bases). The CDR3 contains 16 residues. Germline assignment: CDR1 SGHKS and CDR2 YYEKEE (reference sequence). V was trimmed by 0 bases and J by 2 bases, leaving 13 bases between them. The CDR3 DNA reads TGTGCCAGCAGCTTGGAGACAGCAGCCTCCACAGATACGCAGTATTTT. It specifies CASSLETAASTDTQYF.